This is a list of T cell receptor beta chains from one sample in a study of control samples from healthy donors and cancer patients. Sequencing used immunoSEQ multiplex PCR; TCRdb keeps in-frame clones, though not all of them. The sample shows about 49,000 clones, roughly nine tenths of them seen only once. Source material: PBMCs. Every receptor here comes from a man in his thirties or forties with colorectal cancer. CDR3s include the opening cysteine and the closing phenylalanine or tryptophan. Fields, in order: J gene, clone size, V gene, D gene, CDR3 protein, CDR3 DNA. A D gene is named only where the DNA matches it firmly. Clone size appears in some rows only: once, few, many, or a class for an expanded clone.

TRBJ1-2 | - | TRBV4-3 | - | CASSQDPGGYTF | TGCGCCAGCAGCCAAGATCCGGGCGGCTACACCTTC
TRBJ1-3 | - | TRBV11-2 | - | CASSLPTGSGNTIYF | TGTGCCAGCAGCTTGCCGACAGGCTCTGGAAACACCATATATTTT
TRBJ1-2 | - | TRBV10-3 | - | CAISPGQGTNYGYTF | TGTGCCATCAGTCCGGGCCAGGGAACTAACTATGGCTACACCTTC
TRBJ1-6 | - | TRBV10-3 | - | CAISDGASYNSPLHF | TGTGCCATCAGTGACGGAGCCTCCTATAATTCACCCCTCCACTTT
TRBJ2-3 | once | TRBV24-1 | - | CATSDSWGAGTDTQYF | TGTGCCACCAGTGATTCGTGGGGCGCGGGCACAGATACGCAGTATTTT
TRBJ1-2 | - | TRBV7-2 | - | CASSSLGGSKSYTF | TGTGCCAGCAGCTCCCTAGGGGGGTCTAAGTCCTACACCTTC
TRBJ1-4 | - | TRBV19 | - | CASSQGLSEKLFF | TGTGCCAGCTCACAGGGTTTGAGTGAAAAACTGTTTTTT
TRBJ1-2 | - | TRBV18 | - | CASSYNREGSSGYTF | TGTGCCAGCTCATATAACAGGGAGGGGTCAAGCGGCTACACCTTC
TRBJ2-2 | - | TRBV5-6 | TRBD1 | CASSIGTGLPGELFF | TGTGCCAGCAGCATCGGGACAGGGTTGCCCGGGGAGCTGTTTTTT
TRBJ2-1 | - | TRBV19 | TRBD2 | CASKEVAGGHSRKQFF | TGTGCCAGTAAGGAGGTAGCGGGGGGACATTCGAGGAAGCAGTTCTTC
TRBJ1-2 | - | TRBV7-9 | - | CASSLNLIYGYTF | TGTGCCAGCAGCTTAAATCTGATCTATGGCTACACCTTC
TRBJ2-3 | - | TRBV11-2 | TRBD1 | CASSPGTGGFVWTDTQYF | TGTGCCAGCAGCCCTGGGACAGGGGGCTTTGTTTGGACAGATACGCAGTATTTT
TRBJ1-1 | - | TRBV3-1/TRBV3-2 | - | CASTGVGRTTEAFF | TGTGCCAGCACCGGGGTGGGACGGACTACCGAAGCTTTCTTT
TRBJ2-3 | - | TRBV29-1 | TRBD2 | CSVGSGGITDTQYF | TGCAGCGTTGGTAGCGGGGGGATCACAGATACGCAGTATTTT
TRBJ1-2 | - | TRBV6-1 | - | CASSEAGQGLNYGYTF | TGTGCCAGCAGTGAAGCTGGCCAGGGGCTCAACTATGGCTACACCTTC
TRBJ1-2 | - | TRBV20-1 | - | CSVEQLYGYTF | TGCAGTGTAGAACAACTCTATGGCTACACCTTC
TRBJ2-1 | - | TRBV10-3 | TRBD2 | CAISESGGSSYNEQFF | TGTGCCATCAGTGAAAGCGGGGGCAGCTCCTACAATGAGCAGTTCTTC
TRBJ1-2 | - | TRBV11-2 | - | CASSLGSNYGYTF | TGTGCCAGCAGCTTAGGGTCTAACTATGGCTACACCTTC
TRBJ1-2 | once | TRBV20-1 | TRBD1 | CSASPGQGDYGYTF | TGCAGTGCTAGTCCGGGACAGGGGGACTATGGCTACACCTTC
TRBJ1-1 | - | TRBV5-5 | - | CASSLLSGNTEAFF | TGTGCCAGCAGCCTCCTTTCGGGGAACACTGAAGCTTTCTTT
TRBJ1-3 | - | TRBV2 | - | CASIFETRVTGNTIYF | TGTGCCAGCATCTTCGAAACAAGGGTGACTGGAAACACCATATATTTT
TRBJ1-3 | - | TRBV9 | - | CASSALAGVSGNTIYF | TGTGCCAGCAGTGCTTTGGCGGGGGTCTCTGGAAACACCATATATTTT
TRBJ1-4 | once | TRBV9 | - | CASSVASGRAKLFF | TGTGCCAGCAGCGTAGCTTCGGGACGCGCGAAACTGTTTTTT
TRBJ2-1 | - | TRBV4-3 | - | CASSQEDYNEQFF | TGCGCCAGCAGCCAAGAAGACTACAATGAGCAGTTCTTC
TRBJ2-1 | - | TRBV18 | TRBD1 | CASSPPAGGLGYNEQFF | TGTGCCAGCTCACCACCCGCAGGGGGCTTAGGGTACAATGAGCAGTTCTTC
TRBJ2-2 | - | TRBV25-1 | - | CASSELEGGITGELFF | TGTGCCAGCAGTGAATTAGAGGGGGGCATCACCGGGGAGCTGTTTTTT
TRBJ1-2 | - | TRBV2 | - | CASSEGDNYGYTF | TGTGCCAGCAGTGAGGGGGATAACTATGGCTACACCTTC
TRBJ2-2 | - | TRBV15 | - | CATSRETENTGELFF | TGTGCCACCAGCAGAGAGACTGAAAACACCGGGGAGCTGTTTTTT
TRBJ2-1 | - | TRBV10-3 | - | CAIREGQTELNEQFF | TGTGCCATCAGAGAGGGACAAACCGAGCTTAATGAGCAGTTCTTC
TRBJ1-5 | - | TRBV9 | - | CASSVEGTEGPQHF | TGTGCCAGCAGCGTAGAAGGCACGGAGGGGCCCCAGCATTTT
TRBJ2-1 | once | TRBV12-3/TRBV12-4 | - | CASSLQGNNEQFF | TGTGCCAGCAGTTTGCAGGGTAACAATGAGCAGTTCTTC
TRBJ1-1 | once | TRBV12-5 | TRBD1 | CASGFGTAYTEAFF | TGTGCTAGTGGTTTTGGGACAGCATACACTGAAGCTTTCTTT
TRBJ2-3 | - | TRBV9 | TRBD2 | CASSVRLAGETDTQYF | TGTGCCAGCAGCGTAAGGCTAGCGGGGGAGACAGATACGCAGTATTTT
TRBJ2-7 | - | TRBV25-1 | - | CASRQGAYEQYF | TGTGCCAGCAGGCAGGGCGCCTACGAGCAGTACTTC
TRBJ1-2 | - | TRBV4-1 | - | CASSHGRTGVNYGHTF | TGCGCCAGCAGCCATGGTAGAACCGGGGTAAACTATGGCCACACCTTC
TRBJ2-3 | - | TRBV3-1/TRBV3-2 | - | CASLNGGTDTQYF | TGTGCCAGCCTTAATGGTGGTACAGATACGCAGTATTTT
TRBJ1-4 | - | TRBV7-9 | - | CASSHYGERSEKLFF | TGTGCCAGCAGCCACTACGGGGAGAGAAGTGAAAAACTGTTTTTT
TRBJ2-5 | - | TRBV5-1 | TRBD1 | CASSSGTGGLRGETQYF | TGCGCCAGCAGCTCGGGGACAGGGGGCTTGCGGGGAGAGACCCAGTACTTC
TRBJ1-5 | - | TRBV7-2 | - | CASSLGGGQGQPQHF | TGTGCCAGCAGCTTAGGGGGGGGGCAAGGTCAGCCCCAGCATTTT
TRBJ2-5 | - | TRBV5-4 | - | CASSLIGAGETQYF | TGTGCCAGCAGCTTGATAGGGGCGGGGGAGACCCAGTACTTC
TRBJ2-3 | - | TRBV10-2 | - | CASSLDSTDTQYF | TGCGCCAGCAGCCTGGACAGCACAGATACGCAGTATTTT
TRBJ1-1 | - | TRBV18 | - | CASSLAMGLQDTEAFF | TGTGCCAGCTCACTCGCAATGGGGCTTCAGGACACTGAAGCTTTCTTT
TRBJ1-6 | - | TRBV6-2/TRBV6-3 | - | CASSYGVNSPLHF | TGTGCCAGCAGTTACGGAGTTAACTCACCCCTCCACTTT
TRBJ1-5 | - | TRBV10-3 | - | CAISDGQANQPQHF | TGTGCCATCAGTGATGGGCAGGCCAATCAGCCCCAGCATTTT
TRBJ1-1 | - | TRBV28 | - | CASSWDISGTEAFF | TGTGCCAGCAGTTGGGATATATCAGGCACTGAAGCTTTCTTT
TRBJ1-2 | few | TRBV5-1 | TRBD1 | CASSLEGAYGYTF | TGCGCCAGCAGCTTAGAGGGGGCCTATGGCTACACCTTC
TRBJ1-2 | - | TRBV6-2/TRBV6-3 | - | CASSYSMGVGSNYGYTF | TGTGCCAGCAGTTACTCGATGGGAGTAGGATCTAACTATGGCTACACCTTC
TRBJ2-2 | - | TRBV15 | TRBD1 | CATSREQGAPTNTGELFF | TGTGCCACCAGCAGAGAACAGGGGGCCCCCACGAACACCGGGGAGCTGTTTTTT
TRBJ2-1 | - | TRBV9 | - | CASSVAGDLNEQFF | TGTGCCAGCAGCGTAGCGGGGGACCTGAATGAGCAGTTCTTC
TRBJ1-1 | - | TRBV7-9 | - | CASSSTGRLNTEAFF | TGTGCCAGCAGCTCCACCGGACGCCTGAACACTGAAGCTTTCTTT
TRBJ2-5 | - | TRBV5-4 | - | CASSLEQGGLGETQYF | TGTGCCAGCAGCTTGGAACAGGGAGGATTGGGAGAGACCCAGTACTTC
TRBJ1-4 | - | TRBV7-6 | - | CASSVDREPNEKLFF | TGTGCCAGCAGCGTAGATCGGGAGCCAAATGAAAAACTGTTTTTT
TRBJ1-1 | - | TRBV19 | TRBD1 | CASDIGGRGLGAFF | TGTGCCAGCGACATCGGTGGTAGGGGGCTCGGAGCTTTCTTT
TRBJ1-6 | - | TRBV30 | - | CAWRGAGYSPLHF | TGTGCCTGGAGGGGGGCAGGGTACTCACCCCTCCACTTT
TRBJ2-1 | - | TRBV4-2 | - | CASSQDSRGSYNEQFF | TGTGCCAGCAGCCAAGATTCTAGAGGCTCCTACAATGAGCAGTTCTTC
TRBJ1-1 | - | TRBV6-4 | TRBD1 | CASSSGTDGGGTEAFF | TGTGCCAGCAGTTCCGGGACAGACGGCGGAGGCACTGAAGCTTTCTTT
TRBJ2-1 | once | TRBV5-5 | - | CASSLAPGSSYNEQFF | TGTGCCAGCAGCTTGGCCCCAGGAAGCTCCTACAATGAGCAGTTCTTC
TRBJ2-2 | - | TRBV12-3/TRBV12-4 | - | CASSRLSTGELFF | TGTGCCAGCAGCCGACTGAGCACCGGGGAGCTGTTTTTT
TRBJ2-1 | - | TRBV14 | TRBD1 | CASSQESNLGQGNEQFF | TGTGCCAGCAGCCAAGAATCTAATCTGGGACAGGGAAATGAGCAGTTCTTC
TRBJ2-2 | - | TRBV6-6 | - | CASSRITGELFF | TGTGCCAGCAGCCGAATCACCGGGGAGCTGTTTTTT